This T cell receptor beta chain was documented in a study of blood T cell repertoires in COVID-19. The overall study: Acute and convalescent COVID-19 samples came from the United States, Italy and Spain.

The CDR3 sequence is 13 residues long. The J segment lost 2 bases and the V segment lost 5 bases, leaving 2 bases of the junction unmatched. The germline V gene encodes CDR1 GTSNPN and CDR2 SVGIG (reference sequence). The participants were between about 18 and 89 years old and came from roughly 24 US areas. Recovered status in Cohort 3 required two negative PCRs, clearance, or symptom resolution. Clones were read by immunoSEQ multiplex PCR, and TCRdb kept only the in-frame ones, dropping some. The sample has about 200,000 clones, about nine tenths seen once. Sequencing was performed on PBMCs or T cells enriched from blood (not recorded which). This clonotype was obtained from a young man who had recovered from COVID-19. The chain combines TRBV30 with TRBJ1-5; 8 bases are a match to TRBD1. CDR3 in amino acids: CAWGQGGNQPQHF. CDR3 DNA sequence: TGTGCCTGGGGACAGGGCGGCAATCAGCCCCAGCATTTT.